These 26 T cell receptor beta chains were all obtained from the same sample, sequenced in a study of T cells in Graves' hyperthyroidism and ophthalmopathy. TCR beta CDR3 sequences were amplified from RNA transcripts. The HTBI primer set drove a first-round RT-PCR of the TCR CDR3. MiXCR, applied by TCRdb to the multiplex PCR reads, yields one record per CDR3 protein. The sample carries a few hundred thousand distinct CDR3 sequences, around 20% recorded once. Sequenced material: blood. The receptors derive from a man between 18 and 35 years old with Graves' ophthalmopathy.

The sample holds a few counts of this clonotype. This rearrangement joins TRBV18 to TRBJ2-7; D unclear. Germline CDR1 is KGHSH and CDR2 is LQKENI. V was shortened by 8 bases and J by 3 bases, with 11 bases between the two germline ends. This CDR3 is 12 amino acids long. The CDR3 region has the DNA TGTGCCAGCGCCAACACCCTCTACGAGCAGTACTTC. This translates into CASANTLYEQYF.

This clonotype was detected only a few times. This rearrangement joins TRBV4-1 to TRBJ1-1; no firm D call. Germline lookup yields CDR1 MGHRA and CDR2 YSYEKL. CDR3 size: 12 residues. V dropped 2 bases and J dropped 11 bases, with 12 bases sitting between them. CDR3 loop: CASSQPDGEAFF. CDR3 nucleotides: TGCGCCAGCAGCCAACCCGACGGGGAGGCTTTCTTT.

This clonotype was found a few times. This chain connects TRBV5-1 to TRBJ2-7, with TRBD2 matching 15 bases. The germline gives CDR1 SGHRS, CDR2 YFSETQ. This CDR3 contains 17 residues. After removal of 4 bases from V and 3 bases from J, the junction contained 8 bases not matched to a gene. CDR3: CASSNGGTSGGLYEQYF. CDR3 sequence (DNA): TGCGCCAGCAGCAACGGAGGGACTAGCGGGGGGCTCTACGAGCAGTACTTC.

This clonotype came up a few times. The V and J genes are TRBV6-1 and TRBJ2-3, with TRBD2 matching 8 bases. The CDR3 is made up of 15 amino acids. The V gene's germline CDR1 is MNHNS and CDR2 SASEGT. Unmatched junction bases numbered 16, after V lost 9 bases and J lost 8 bases. The CDR3: CARRNLAGTCVTQYF. The DNA of the CDR3 is TGTGCCAGACGAAATTTAGCGGGGACATGCGTTACGCAGTATTTT.

In its sample, this clonotype was seen many times. This sequence joins TRBV5-1 and TRBJ2-7; D possibly uses TRBD1 or TRBD2 (6 bases each). Germline values: CDR1 SGHRS, CDR2 YFSETQ. The CDR3 loop spans 14 amino acids. The germline V and J ends were trimmed by 3 bases and 5 bases, with 15 bases remaining between them. CDR3 sequence (DNA): TGCGCCAGCAGCTCCGGGCAGGGGACTCACGAGCAGTACTTC. It is translated as CASSSGQGTHEQYF.

This clonotype has more than one count but fewer than ten. The chain carries TRBV12-3 or TRBV12-4 and TRBJ1-3, with D tentatively TRBD1 (6 bases). Trimming took off 7 bases at V and 0 bases at J, with 13 bases between the two ends. This CDR3 contains 15 residues. The CDR3 sequence is CASNLRDNSGNTIYF. The DNA for the CDR3 is TGTGCCAGCAATCTCCGGGACAACTCTGGAAACACCATATATTTT.

This clonotype has at least ten counts. This chain connects TRBV27 to TRBJ2-2; 8 bases are a match to TRBD1. Germline-derived CDR1 and CDR2 are MNHEY and SMNVEV (reference sequence). V gave up 4 bases and J gave up 4 bases; unmatched junction bases: 8. The CDR3 runs to 16 residues. The CDR3 DNA follows: TGTGCCAGCAGTTGGGACGGACAGGGCCCCACCGGGGAGCTGTTTTTT. Amino acids: CASSWDGQGPTGELFF.

This clonotype was observed at least ten times. The gene calls are TRBV12-3 or TRBV12-4 and TRBJ1-2, with 8 bases matching TRBD1. The CDR3 is 13 amino acids. V shed 4 bases, J shed 6 bases, and the junction held 4 bases outside the gene matches. The CDR3 sequence: CASSSGGVDGYTF. CDR3 DNA sequence: TGTGCCAGCAGTTCAGGGGGCGTGGATGGCTACACCTTC.

This clonotype was seen repeatedly, ten times or more. The CDR3 loop reads CASSLGGGDQPQHF. The CDR3 DNA follows: TGTGCCAGCAGCTTAGGAGGGGGAGATCAGCCCCAGCATTTT. The chain has TRBV7-8 and TRBJ1-5; D possibly corresponds to TRBD1 (6 bases). The V gene's germline CDR1 is SGHVS and CDR2 FQNEAQ. The V end lost 1 base, the J end lost 5 bases, and 9 bases lay between the germline ends. There are 14 residues in the CDR3.

This clonotype was found many times. V is TRBV12-3 or TRBV12-4 and J is TRBJ2-3; 10 bases match TRBD2. CDR3 length: 16 amino acids. V shed 3 bases, J shed 4 bases, and the junction held 7 bases outside the gene matches. The CDR3 DNA is TGTGCCAGCAGTTTCAAACTAGCGGGGAGACCAGATACGCAGTATTTT. The encoded protein is CASSFKLAGRPDTQYF.

This clonotype was recorded many times. The V call is TRBV12-3 or TRBV12-4, the J call TRBJ1-4; D is ambiguous. V shed 3 bases and J shed 8 bases, with 10 bases lying between them. The CDR3 is 13 amino acids. The CDR3 loop reads CASSFGPGEKLFF. Here the CDR3 DNA reads TGTGCCAGCAGTTTCGGTCCTGGGGAAAAACTGTTTTTT.

This clonotype was detected only a few times. CDR3 in DNA: TGCAGCGTCGCGCCTGGGAAGGATGGCGAGCAGTACTTC. It is translated as CSVAPGKDGEQYF. The chain combines TRBV29-1 with TRBJ2-7; D is uncertain. The CDR3 contains 13 residues. V was clipped by 6 bases and J by 6 bases, with 18 bases between them. Germline V gene data show CDR1 as SQVTM and CDR2 as ANQGSEA.

The rearrangement uses TRBV25-1 and TRBJ1-1, with 8 bases lining up with TRBD1. Germline-derived CDR1 and CDR2 are MGHDK and SYGVNS. J lost 0 bases, V lost 3 bases, and 9 bases had no gene match. This CDR3 is built from 17 residues. The CDR3 sequence: CASSDDGQGNMNTEAFF. CDR3 DNA sequence: TGTGCCAGCAGTGACGACGGACAGGGCAACATGAACACTGAAGCTTTCTTT.

This clonotype came up a few times. V usage is TRBV20-1 and J usage is TRBJ2-7, with 7 bases matching TRBD1. The CDR3 is 14 amino acids. Germline V CDR1 and CDR2: DFQATT, SNEGSKA (reference sequence). J gave up 5 bases and V 2 bases, and 9 bases lay outside the gene matches. As DNA, the CDR3 is TGCAGTGCTAGAAAGGGGGCCCCACGGGACGAGCAGTACTTC. This encodes CSARKGAPRDEQYF.

This clonotype was recorded many times. The V and J genes are TRBV7-9 and TRBJ1-1; 9 nucleotides agree with TRBD1. The CDR3 extends over 15 amino acids. V trimming: 4 bases; J trimming: 4 bases; junction bases outside the gene matches: 7. The germline gives CDR1 SEHNR, CDR2 FQNEAQ (reference sequence). CDR3 amino acids: CASSSPGQGTTEAFF. CDR3 DNA: TGTGCCAGCAGCTCACCGGGACAGGGAACCACTGAAGCTTTCTTT. The whole variable domain, remainder taken from reference TRBV7-9 and TRBJ1-1, is DTGVSQNPRHKITKRGQNVTFRCDPISEHNRLYWYRQTLGQGPEFLTYFQNEAQLEKSRLLSDRFSAERPKGSFSTLEIQRTEQGDSAMYLCASSSPGQGTTEAFFGQGTRLTVV.

This chain links TRBV5-1 with TRBJ2-2; tentatively, D is TRBD1 (6 bases). Germline CDR1 and CDR2: SGHRS and YFSETQ. This CDR3 region has 14 residues. V was trimmed by 5 bases and J by 7 bases, leaving 15 bases between them. The DNA of the CDR3 is TGCGCCAGCAGTTCCCGACAGGTGAACGGGGAGCTGTTTTTT. The encoded protein is CASSSRQVNGELFF.

This clonotype was counted only a few times. The chain couples TRBV6-1 to TRBJ2-7; no definite D call. Germline CDR1 MNHNS, CDR2 SASEGT. Trimming pared 0 bases from V and 7 bases from J, leaving 10 bases between. The CDR3 runs 13 residues. CDR3 in amino acids: CASSEAHSREQYF. CDR3 nucleotide sequence: TGTGCCAGCAGTGAAGCACATAGTAGGGAGCAGTACTTC.

The table lists this clonotype with many counts. V and J are TRBV6-1 and TRBJ2-7, with D hard to call. Trimming shortened V by 1 base and J by 2 bases, and 12 bases separated the two germline ends. The CDR3 totals 15 residues. Germline V gene sequence: CDR1 MNHNS, CDR2 SASEGT. This CDR3 reads CASSEGFDGPYEQYF. CDR3 DNA sequence: TGTGCCAGCAGTGAAGGGTTTGACGGCCCCTACGAGCAGTACTTC.

This clonotype was counted only a few times. The CDR3 loop is CASSLKQGFHEQYF. The CDR3 DNA follows: TGTGCCAGCAGTTTAAAACAGGGGTTCCACGAGCAGTACTTC. The rearrangement links TRBV27 to TRBJ2-7, with 7 bases that match TRBD1. Unmatched junction bases numbered 6, after V lost 2 bases and J lost 5 bases. The CDR3 length is 14 residues. Germline V gene lookup returns CDR1 MNHEY and CDR2 SMNVEV (reference sequence).

In this sample, this clonotype turned up a few times. The chain combines TRBV19 with TRBJ2-7, with 7 bases fitting TRBD2. The CDR3 loop spans 15 amino acids. Germline trimming cut 4 bases from V and 3 bases from J; bases unmatched to any gene: 9. CDR1 is LNHDA and CDR2 is SQIVND in the germline V gene (reference sequence). The chain's CDR3 is CASSTSGGLYYEQYF. CDR3 DNA sequence: TGTGCCAGTAGTACCTCCGGGGGGTTGTACTACGAGCAGTACTTC.

This clonotype was seen a handful of times. V is TRBV20-1 and J is TRBJ1-2; 11 positions agree with TRBD1. The V segment lost 5 bases and the J segment 0 bases; nucleotides outside the gene matches: 11. This CDR3 contains 17 residues. Looked up from germline, CDR1 is DFQATT and CDR2 is SNEGSKA (reference sequence). Written as DNA, the CDR3 is TGCAGTGCTCCTTCGTGGGGACAGGGGGATCCTAACTATGGCTACACCTTC. Translation: CSAPSWGQGDPNYGYTF.

This clonotype was found a few times. The J gene is TRBJ1-5, the V gene TRBV19; D call uncertain. This CDR3 has 12 amino acids. V was pared by 2 bases and J by 5 bases, with 4 bases between. CDR1 and CDR2 (germline): LNHDA, SQIVND (reference sequence). DNA for the CDR3: TGTGCCAGTAGTATAAGGGATCAGCCCCAGCATTTT. Translated: CASSIRDQPQHF.

Ten or more counts support this clonotype. This chain connects TRBV13 to TRBJ2-7; the D gene is possibly TRBD1 (6 bases). V gave up 6 bases and J gave up 0 bases, with 9 bases separating them. The germline CDR1 and CDR2 sequences are PRHDT and FYEKMQ (reference sequence). The length of the CDR3 is 13 residues. CDR3 protein: CASRDSSSYEQYF. The CDR3 DNA sequence: TGTGCCAGCAGGGACAGTTCCTCCTACGAGCAGTACTTC. The variable domain in full, completed from reference TRBV13 and TRBJ2-7, reads AAGVIQSPRHLIKEKRETATLKCYPIPRHDTVYWYQQGPGQDPQFLISFYEKMQSDKGSIPDRFSAQQFSDYHSELNMSSLELGDSALYFCASRDSSSYEQYFGPGTRLTVT.

V usage is TRBV4-1 and J usage is TRBJ1-1; TRBD1 might be the D (5 bases). Trimming shortened V by 2 bases and J by 3 bases, and 13 bases separated the two germline ends. Germline values: CDR1 MGHRA, CDR2 YSYEKL. The CDR3 sequence is 15 residues long. CDR3 region: CASSQPKRGYTEAFF. The CDR3 DNA reads as TGCGCCAGCAGCCAACCCAAAAGGGGTTACACTGAAGCTTTCTTT.

This clonotype came up a few times. The chain uses TRBV3-1 and TRBJ2-5, with D hard to call. The ends were cut back, 7 bases at V and 1 base at J, with 13 bases in the middle. The length of the CDR3 is 14 residues. Germline-derived CDR1 and CDR2 are LGHDT and YNNKEL (reference sequence). CDR3 DNA sequence: TGTGCCAGCAAGCTACGGCAAATCCAAGAGACCCAGTACTTC. Translation: CASKLRQIQETQYF.

This clonotype was seen a few times. V usage is TRBV18 and J usage is TRBJ1-6; D not certain. The V gene's germline CDR1 is KGHSH and CDR2 LQKENI. This CDR3 comprises 14 residues. V dropped 6 bases and J dropped 2 bases, with 8 bases sitting between them. DNA for the CDR3: TGTGCCAGCTCGCCCGACACCTATAATTCACCCCTCCACTTT. Translating gives CASSPDTYNSPLHF.